This TCR beta chain stems from a study of response to subunit inactivated influenza vaccine. Study-wide findings and caveats: Each seasonal influenza vaccination, the authors suggested, recruits few new T cells.

TCRdb ran MiXCR on the RT-PCR reads and lists one entry per CDR3 protein. The sample consists of 500,000 to 600,000 distinct CDR3 sequences, 10% to 15% of them appearing once. The V end was cut by 7 bases, the J end by 2 bases, with 9 bases between. There are 12 residues in the CDR3. From germline, CDR1 is MDHEN and CDR2 SYDVKM. Turning to this clonotype: Its antigen remains unknown.

Sequences were derived from PBMCs from blood, sampled roughly 47 days after vaccination. This receptor was taken from a man aged 50-59 years who received an inactivated influenza vaccine. The chain employs TRBV28 and TRBJ2-7; TRBD1 might be the D (6 bases). The CDR3 reads CASMQGTYEQYF. CDR3 sequence (DNA): TGTGCCAGCATGCAGGGGACCTACGAGCAGTACTTC. The whole variable domain, filled in from reference TRBV28 and TRBJ2-7, reads DVKVTQSSRYLVKRTGEKVFLECVQDMDHENMFWYRQDPGLGLRLIYFSYDVKMKEKGDIPEGYSVSREKKERFSLILESASTNQTSMYLCASMQGTYEQYFGPGTRLTVT.